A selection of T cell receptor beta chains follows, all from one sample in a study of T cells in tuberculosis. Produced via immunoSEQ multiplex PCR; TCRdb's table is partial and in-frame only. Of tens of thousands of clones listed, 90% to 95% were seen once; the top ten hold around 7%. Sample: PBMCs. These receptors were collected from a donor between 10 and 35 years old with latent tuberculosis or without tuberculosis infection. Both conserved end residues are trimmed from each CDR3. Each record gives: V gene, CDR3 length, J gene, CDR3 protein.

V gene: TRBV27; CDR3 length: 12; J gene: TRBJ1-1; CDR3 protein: ASSFQGWNTEAF
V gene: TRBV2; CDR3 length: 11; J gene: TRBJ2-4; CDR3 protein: ASTEGWQNIQY
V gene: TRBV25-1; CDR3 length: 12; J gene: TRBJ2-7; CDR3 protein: ASSDIGRSYEQY
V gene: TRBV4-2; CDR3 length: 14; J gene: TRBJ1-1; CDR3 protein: ASSQTTGHLNTEAF
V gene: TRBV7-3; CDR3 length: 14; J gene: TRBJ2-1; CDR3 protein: ASSSSGDSSYNEQF
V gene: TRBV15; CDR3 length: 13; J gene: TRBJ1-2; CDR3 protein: ATSREDRGDYGYT
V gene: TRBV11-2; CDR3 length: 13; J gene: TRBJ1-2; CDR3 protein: ASSLGGLGNYGYT
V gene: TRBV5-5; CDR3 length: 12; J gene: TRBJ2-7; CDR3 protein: ASSSWTGRYEQY
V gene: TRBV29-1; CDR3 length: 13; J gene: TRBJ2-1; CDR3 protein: SARLAGRSYNEQF
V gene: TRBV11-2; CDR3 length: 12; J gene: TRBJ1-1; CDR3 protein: ASSLPMASFEAF
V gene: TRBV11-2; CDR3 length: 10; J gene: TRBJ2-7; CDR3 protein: ASSSSSYEQY
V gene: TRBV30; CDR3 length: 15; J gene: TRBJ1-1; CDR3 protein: AWIRGQGSAMNTEAF
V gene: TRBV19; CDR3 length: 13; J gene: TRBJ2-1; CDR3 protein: ASSLLAGGYNEQF
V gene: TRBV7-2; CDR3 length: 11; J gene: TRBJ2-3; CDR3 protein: ASSLPPTDTQY
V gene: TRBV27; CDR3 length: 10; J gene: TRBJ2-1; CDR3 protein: ASSLSGGEQF
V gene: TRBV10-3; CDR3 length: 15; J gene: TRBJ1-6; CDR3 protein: AISEEGLSSYNSPLH
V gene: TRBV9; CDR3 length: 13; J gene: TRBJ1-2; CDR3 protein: ASSPGTGSNYGYT
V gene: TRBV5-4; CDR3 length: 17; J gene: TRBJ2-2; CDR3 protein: ASSRKEGTSGRAIGELF
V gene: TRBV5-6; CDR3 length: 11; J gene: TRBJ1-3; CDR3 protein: ASSLYSGNTIY
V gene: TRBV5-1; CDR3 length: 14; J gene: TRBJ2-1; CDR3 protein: ASSSDGQGRINEQF
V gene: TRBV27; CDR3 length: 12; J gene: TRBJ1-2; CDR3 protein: ASSFRTGEGGYT
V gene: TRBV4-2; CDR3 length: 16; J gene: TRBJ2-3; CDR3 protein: ASSTSLTSGVMGDTQY
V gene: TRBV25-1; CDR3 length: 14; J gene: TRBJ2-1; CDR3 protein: ASSEYGGGKSNEQF
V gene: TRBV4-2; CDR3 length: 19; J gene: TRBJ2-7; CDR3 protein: ASSQDLVLPWTKQRTYEQY
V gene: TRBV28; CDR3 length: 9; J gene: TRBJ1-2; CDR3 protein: ASSLGTGYT
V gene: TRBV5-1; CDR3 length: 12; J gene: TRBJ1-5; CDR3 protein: ASSLVQGNWPQH
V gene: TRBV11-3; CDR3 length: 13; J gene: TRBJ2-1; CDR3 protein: ASSGKRGGADEQF
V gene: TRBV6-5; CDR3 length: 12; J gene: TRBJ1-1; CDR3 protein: ASSYGSRYSEAF
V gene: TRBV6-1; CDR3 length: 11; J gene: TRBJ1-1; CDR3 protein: ASSVRRDTEAF
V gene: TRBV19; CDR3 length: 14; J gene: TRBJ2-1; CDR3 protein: ASSIDPPGENNEQF
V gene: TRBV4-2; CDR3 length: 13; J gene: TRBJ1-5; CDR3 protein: ASSRGGEGRQPQH
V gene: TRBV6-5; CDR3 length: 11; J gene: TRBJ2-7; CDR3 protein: ASKGTSHYEQY
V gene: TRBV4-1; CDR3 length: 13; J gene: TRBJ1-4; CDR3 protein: ASSQTGGGSEKLF
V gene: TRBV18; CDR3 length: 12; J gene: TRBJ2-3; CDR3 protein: ASSPLRGTDTQY
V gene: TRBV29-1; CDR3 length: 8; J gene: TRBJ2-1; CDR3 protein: SGTQGEQF
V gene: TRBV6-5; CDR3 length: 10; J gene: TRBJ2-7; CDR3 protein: ATTSTSYEQY
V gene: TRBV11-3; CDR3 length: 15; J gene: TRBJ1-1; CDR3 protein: ASSFTGTGGKNTEAF
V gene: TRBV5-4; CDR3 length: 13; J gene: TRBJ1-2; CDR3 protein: ASSLSLTGGSGYT
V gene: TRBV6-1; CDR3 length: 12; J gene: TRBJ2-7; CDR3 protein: ASSDNRDRVEQY
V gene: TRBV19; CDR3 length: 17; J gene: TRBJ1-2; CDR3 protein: ASSPWGADPQTSYYGYT
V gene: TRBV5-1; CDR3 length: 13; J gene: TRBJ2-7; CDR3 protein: ASSFLDRGIGEQY
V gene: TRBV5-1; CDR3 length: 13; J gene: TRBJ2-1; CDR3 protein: ASSLWPSGDLEQF
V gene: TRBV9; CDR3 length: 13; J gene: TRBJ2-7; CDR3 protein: ASSATTSGPYEQY